This T cell receptor beta chain is drawn from a study of cytomegalovirus exposure and HLA in healthy donors. Broader study findings: Most TCRs appeared rarely, but some public TCRs recurred in many donors. Reported performance of the classifier showed diagnosis of cytomegalovirus status with high specificity and sensitivity.

There are a few counts of this clone. Antigen unknown. It was with 60 Vbeta and 13 Jbeta primers that the PCR ran. Profiled with immunoSEQ multiplex PCR; TCRdb holds only in-frame clones, not every one. The sample contains 130,000 or so clones, 6.5% to 9.5% of which appear only once. Germline V gene data show CDR1 as SGDLS and CDR2 as YYNGEE. The junction had 2 bases not matched to a gene; V was cut back by 2 bases and J by 0 bases. The CDR3 is made up of 15 amino acids. Unrecorded immune exposure was likely among donors, who were nominally healthy when sampled. The gene calls are TRBV9 and TRBJ1-2; 9 positions agree with TRBD1. Sequenced sample: PBMCs. The receptor was isolated from a woman between 40 and 50 years old in good health and CMV-seropositive. CDR3 in amino acids: CASSVGTGTNYGYTF. The CDR3 DNA is TGTGCCAGCAGCGTCGGGACAGGGACTAACTATGGCTACACCTTC. Using reference TRBV9 and TRBJ1-2 for the parts outside the CDR3, the full variable domain is DSGVTQTPKHLITATGQRVTLRCSPRSGDLSVYWYQQSLDQGLQFLIQYYNGEERAKGNILERFSAQQFPDLHSELNLSSLELGDSALYFCASSVGTGTNYGYTFGSGTRLTVV.